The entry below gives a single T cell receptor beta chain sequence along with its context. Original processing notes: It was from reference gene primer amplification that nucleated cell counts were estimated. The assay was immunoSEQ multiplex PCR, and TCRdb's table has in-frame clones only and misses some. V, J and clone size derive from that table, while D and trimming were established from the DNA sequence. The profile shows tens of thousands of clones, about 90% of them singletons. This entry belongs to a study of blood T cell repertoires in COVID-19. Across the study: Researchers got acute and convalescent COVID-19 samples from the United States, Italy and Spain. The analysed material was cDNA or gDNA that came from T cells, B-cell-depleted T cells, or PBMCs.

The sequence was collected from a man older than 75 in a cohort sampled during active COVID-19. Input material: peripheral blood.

CDR3 in DNA: TGTGCCAGCTCCCAATCTCAACAGGGGAGCTATGGCTACACCTTC. Amino acid sequence: CASSQSQQGSYGYTF. This chain joins TRBV18 and TRBJ1-2; 7 bases match TRBD1. The germline V gene encodes CDR1 KGHSH and CDR2 LQKENI. This CDR3 has 15 amino acids. V lost 6 bases, J lost 4 bases, and 11 bases stayed unmatched.